Detailed here is one T cell receptor (beta chain). The antigen is undetermined. This CDR3 contains 15 residues. V was pared by 2 bases and J by 7 bases, with 10 bases of the junction left unmatched. In germline, CDR1 is MNHEY, CDR2 SVGEGT. This sample stems from a study of tissue T cells after allogeneic stem cell transplantation. Only in-frame clones appear in the TCRdb table, and some are missing; sequencing was by immunoSEQ multiplex PCR. Among more than 7,000 clones listed, 56% were seen once. General study findings and limits: Across patients, clones rarely overlapped, yet motif clusters were shared tissue-specifically.

The chain has TRBV6-2 or TRBV6-3 and TRBJ2-7, with 8 bases lining up with TRBD1. The sample here was tissue from the jejunum, taken at autopsy. This receptor was identified in a female donor older than 55 with lung cancer. The DNA of the CDR3 is TGTGCCAGCAGTTACCTGGGCAGGGGGCGGAAAGAGCAGTACTTC. It codes for CASSYLGRGRKEQYF.